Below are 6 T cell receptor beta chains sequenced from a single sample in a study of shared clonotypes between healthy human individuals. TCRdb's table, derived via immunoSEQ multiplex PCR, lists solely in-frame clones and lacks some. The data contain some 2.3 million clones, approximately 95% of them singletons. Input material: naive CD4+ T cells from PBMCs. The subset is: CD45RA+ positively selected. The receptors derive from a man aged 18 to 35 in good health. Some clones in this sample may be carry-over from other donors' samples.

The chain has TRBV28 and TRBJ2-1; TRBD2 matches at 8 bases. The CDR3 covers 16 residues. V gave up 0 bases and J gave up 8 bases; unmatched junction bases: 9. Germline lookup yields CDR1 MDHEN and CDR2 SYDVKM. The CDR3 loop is CASSLWAGGSVYEQFF. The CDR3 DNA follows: TGTGCCAGCAGTTTATGGGCGGGAGGTTCGGTCTATGAGCAGTTCTTC.

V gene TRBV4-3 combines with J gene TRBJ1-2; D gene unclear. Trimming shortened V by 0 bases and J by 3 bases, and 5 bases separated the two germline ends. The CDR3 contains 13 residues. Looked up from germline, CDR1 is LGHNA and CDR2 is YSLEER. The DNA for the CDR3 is TGCGCCAGCAGCCAAGATAGCCACTATGGCTACACCTTC. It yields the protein CASSQDSHYGYTF.

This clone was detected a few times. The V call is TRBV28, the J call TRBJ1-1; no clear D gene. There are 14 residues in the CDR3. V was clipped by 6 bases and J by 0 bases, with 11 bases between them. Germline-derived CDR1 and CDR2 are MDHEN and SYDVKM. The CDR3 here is CASSSYRMNTEAFF. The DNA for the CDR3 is TGTGCCAGCAGCTCTTATCGTATGAACACTGAAGCTTTCTTT.

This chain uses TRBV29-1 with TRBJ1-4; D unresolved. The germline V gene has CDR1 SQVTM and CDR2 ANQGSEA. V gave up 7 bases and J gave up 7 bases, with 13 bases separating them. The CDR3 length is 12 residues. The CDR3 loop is CSAQEPPEKLFF. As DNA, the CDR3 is TGCAGCGCCCAGGAGCCCCCTGAAAAACTGTTTTTT.

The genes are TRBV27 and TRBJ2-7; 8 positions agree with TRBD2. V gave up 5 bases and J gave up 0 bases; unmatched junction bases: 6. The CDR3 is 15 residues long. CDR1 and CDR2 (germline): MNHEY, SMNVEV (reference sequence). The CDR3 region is CASSISGISSYEQYF. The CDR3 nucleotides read TGTGCCAGCAGTATTAGCGGGATTAGCTCCTACGAGCAGTACTTC.

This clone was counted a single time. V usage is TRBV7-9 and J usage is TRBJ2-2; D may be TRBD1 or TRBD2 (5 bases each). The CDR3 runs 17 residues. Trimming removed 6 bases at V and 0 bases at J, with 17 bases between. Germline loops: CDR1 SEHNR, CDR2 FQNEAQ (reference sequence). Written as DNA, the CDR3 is TGTGCCAGCAGTTTCCTTTGGGGGTGGGCGAACACCGGGGAGCTGTTTTTT. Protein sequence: CASSFLWGWANTGELFF.